The 23 T cell receptor beta chains below all came from one sample that was sequenced in a study of OX40 agonist ivuxolimab in advanced cancers. Profiling relied on immunoSEQ multiplex PCR, and the TCRdb table lists in-frame clones only, not all of them. This table holds under 30,000 clones, approximately 80% found once. Sequencing used CD4+ or CD8+ T cells sorted from blood, obtained in a trial of the OX40 agonist ivuxolimab. The receptor set was obtained from an adult with an advanced solid tumor such as melanoma, head and neck, liver or kidney cancer.

The rearrangement links TRBV4-1 to TRBJ1-5; TRBD1 agrees at 10 bases. V shed 4 bases, J shed 5 bases, and the junction held 2 bases outside the gene matches. Germline-derived CDR1 and CDR2 are MGHRA and YSYEKL. The CDR3 contains 14 residues. The DNA of the CDR3 is TGCGCCAGCAGCCTGGGGACAGGGGATCAGCCCCAGCATTTT. Protein: CASSLGTGDQPQHF.

The genes are TRBV6-5 and TRBJ1-5; the D gene is possibly TRBD1 (6 bases). The CDR3 runs 15 residues. Trimming took 5 bases from V and 7 from J, leaving 18 bases between them. Germline CDR1 reads MNHEY; CDR2 reads SVGAGI. The CDR3 here is CASSPGGGLHQPQHF. The CDR3 DNA reads TGTGCCAGCAGTCCCGGGGGGGGGCTACACCAGCCCCAGCATTTT.

The chain couples TRBV6-6 to TRBJ1-5, with 7 bases fitting TRBD1. Germline V CDR1 and CDR2: MNHNY, SVGAGI (reference sequence). V trimming: 0 bases; J trimming: 5 bases; junction bases outside the gene matches: 4. The CDR3 runs to 15 residues. The CDR3 DNA reads TGTGCCAGCAGTTACTCGAGAGACAGGGATCAGCCCCAGCATTTT. It codes for CASSYSRDRDQPQHF.

Only one count was recorded for this clone. The chain is built from TRBV30 and TRBJ1-1; 9 nucleotides line up with TRBD1. The trim removed 6 bases at V and 5 bases at J, leaving 10 bases unmatched. Germline-derived CDR1 and CDR2 are GTSNPN and SVGIG (reference sequence). The CDR3 runs 14 residues. The CDR3: CACPLTGGMTEAFF. The CDR3 coding sequence is TGTGCCTGCCCCTTGACAGGGGGGATGACTGAAGCTTTCTTT.

This clone occurred once. The chain combines TRBV4-2 with TRBJ2-1; either TRBD1 or TRBD2 may supply D (5 bases each). Germline V gene lookup returns CDR1 LGHNA and CDR2 YNFKEQ. The ends were cut back, 2 bases at V and 8 bases at J, with 13 bases in the middle. The CDR3 covers 14 residues. The CDR3 sequence is CASSQRVGTYEQFF. The CDR3 nucleotides are TGTGCCAGCAGCCAACGCGTCGGGACGTATGAGCAGTTCTTC.

This clone has a single count. This chain connects TRBV15 to TRBJ2-7; tentative D call: TRBD2 (5 bases). The V and J ends lost 0 bases and 13 bases respectively, with 13 bases between them. The CDR3 consists of 12 residues. Germline values: CDR1 LNHNV, CDR2 YYDKDF (reference sequence). CDR3 in DNA: TGTGCCACCAGCAGAGATAGTGGACTTCGTTACTTC. This translates into CATSRDSGLRYF.

The chain recombines TRBV7-8 with TRBJ2-1; 7 bases are shared with TRBD1. Germline-derived CDR1 and CDR2 are SGHVS and FQNEAQ. CDR3 length: 16 residues. V was clipped by 3 bases and J by 2 bases; unmatched bases: 7. The CDR3 DNA follows: TGTGCCAGCAGCTTTATGACAGGGATCACCTACAATGAGCAGTTCTTC. This translates into CASSFMTGITYNEQFF.

This clone was picked up a small number of times. This chain joins TRBV5-1 and TRBJ2-1; TRBD2 matches at 15 bases. Losses at the gene ends were 4 bases for V and 2 bases for J; bases not matched to a gene: 4. The CDR3 loop spans 17 amino acids. The germline gives CDR1 SGHRS, CDR2 YFSETQ. The CDR3 region has the DNA TGCGCCAGCAGCCGGACTAGCGGGAGGGTAGCCTACAATGAGCAGTTCTTC. Amino acids: CASSRTSGRVAYNEQFF.

V is TRBV10-3 and J is TRBJ2-1, with D tentatively TRBD1 (5 bases). CDR1 and CDR2 from the germline V gene are ENHRY and SYGVKD. The CDR3 has 14 residues. Between the trimmed V and J ends, which lost 8 bases and 8 bases, there was a span of 19 bases. The CDR3 region is CAILGRSAQDEQFF. CDR3 coding DNA: TGTGCCATCTTGGGCCGTTCGGCACAGGATGAGCAGTTCTTC.

The chain links TRBV6-1 to TRBJ2-7, with D tentatively TRBD1 or TRBD2 (5 bases each). The V end lost 4 bases, the J end lost 9 bases, and 16 bases lay between the germline ends. The CDR3 contains 13 residues. CDR1 MNHNS and CDR2 SASEGT come from the germline V gene. CDR3 nucleotides: TGTGCCAGCAGTGCAGGCGGTCGGGGCTGGCAGTACTTC. Translated: CASSAGGRGWQYF.

Here the CDR3 reads CASSVHRVPYNEQFF. CDR3 bases: TGTGCCAGCAGTGTGCACAGGGTCCCGTACAATGAGCAGTTCTTC. The chain employs TRBV28 and TRBJ2-1, with D possibly matching TRBD1 (6 bases). Germline V gene lookup returns CDR1 MDHEN and CDR2 SYDVKM. The ends were cut back, 5 bases at V and 4 bases at J, with 15 bases in the middle. CDR3 size: 15 residues. The full variable domain, rest sourced from reference TRBV28 and TRBJ2-1, is DVKVTQSSRYLVKRTGEKVFLECVQDMDHENMFWYRQDPGLGLRLIYFSYDVKMKEKGDIPEGYSVSREKKERFSLILESASTNQTSMYLCASSVHRVPYNEQFFGPGTRLTVL.

The CDR3 nucleotides are TGCAGTGCTAGTGATGACGAGCAGTACTTC. It codes for CSASDDEQYF. The rearrangement links TRBV20-1 to TRBJ2-5; D remains ambiguous. The DNA end lines up better with TRBJ2-7; the J call may be wrong. There are 10 residues in the CDR3. Germline loops: CDR1 DFQATT, CDR2 SNEGSKA (reference sequence).

In this sample, this clone turned up once. The chain joins TRBV9 to TRBJ2-7; possibly TRBD1 for D (6 bases). The V and J ends lost 0 bases and 6 bases respectively, with 13 bases between them. Germline V gene sequence: CDR1 SGDLS, CDR2 YYNGEE. The CDR3 sequence is 14 residues long. CDR3 DNA: TGTGCCAGCAGCGTAGCTCAGGGGATGAGCGAGCAGTACTTC. Translation: CASSVAQGMSEQYF.

This clone has a handful of counts. The chain recombines TRBV18 with TRBJ1-1, with 7 bases lining up with TRBD1. CDR1 is KGHSH and CDR2 is LQKENI in the germline V gene. The CDR3 loop spans 13 amino acids. The V segment lost 3 bases and the J segment 8 bases; nucleotides outside the gene matches: 6. The CDR3 loop is CASSPNRGREAFF. The CDR3 bases are TGTGCCAGCTCACCCAACAGGGGAAGGGAAGCTTTCTTT.

This clone showed up just once. This chain links TRBV9 with TRBJ1-1; D gene ambiguous. The CDR3 length is 14 residues. Trimming left V 0 bases short and J 2 bases short, with 8 bases between. The germline V gene has CDR1 SGDLS and CDR2 YYNGEE. CDR3 in DNA: TGTGCCAGCAGCGTAGAGCTGACAAACACTGAAGCTTTCTTT. It translates to CASSVELTNTEAFF.

This clone was picked up a small number of times. V and J are TRBV30 and TRBJ1-1; no firm D call. This CDR3 comprises 13 residues. CDR1 is GTSNPN, CDR2 SVGIG, per germline (reference sequence). Trimming took off 2 bases at V and 1 base at J, with 8 bases between the two ends. CDR3: CAWSRNGNTEAFF. The CDR3 bases are TGTGCCTGGAGTAGGAACGGGAACACTGAAGCTTTCTTT.

This clone has only a few counts. This chain connects TRBV7-9 to TRBJ1-2; 10 bases are shared with TRBD1. Germline CDR1 and CDR2: SEHNR and FQNEAQ (reference sequence). Trimming cost V 5 bases and J 6 bases; bases outside gene matches: 9. This CDR3 comprises 15 residues. CDR3 in amino acids: CASSIGDRGGHGYTF. CDR3 bases: TGTGCCAGCAGCATAGGGGACAGGGGAGGGCATGGCTACACCTTC.

V usage is TRBV18 and J usage is TRBJ1-4; D is ambiguous. Germline assignment: CDR1 KGHSH and CDR2 LQKENI. Trimming shortened V by 2 bases and J by 8 bases, and 15 bases separated the two germline ends. This CDR3 spans 15 amino acids. This CDR3 is CASSPSWEEGEKLFF. The CDR3 nucleotides read TGTGCCAGCTCACCATCGTGGGAAGAGGGAGAAAAACTGTTTTTT.

CDR3 sequence: CAARGSLPGEQYF. In nucleotides, the CDR3 is TGTGCCGCCCGGGGCTCCCTTCCGGGCGAGCAGTACTTC. The gene calls are TRBV2 and TRBJ2-7; D is possibly TRBD1 or TRBD2 (5 bases each). Trimming removed 11 bases from V and 6 bases from J, with 20 bases in between. Germline V gene lookup returns CDR1 SNHLY and CDR2 FYNNEI. The CDR3 sequence is 13 residues long.

The gene calls are TRBV7-9 and TRBJ1-5; 7 bases line up with TRBD1. J lost 4 bases, V lost 8 bases, and 5 bases had no gene match. Germline values: CDR1 SEHNR, CDR2 FQNEAQ (reference sequence). This CDR3 is built from 13 residues. CDR3 coding DNA: TGTGCCAGCGAAGGGACAGATAATCAGCCCCAGCATTTT. This gives the protein CASEGTDNQPQHF. The full variable domain, in which reference TRBV7-9 and TRBJ1-5 provide the parts outside the CDR3, is DTGVSQNPRHKITKRGQNVTFRCDPISEHNRLYWYRQTLGQGPEFLTYFQNEAQLEKSRLLSDRFSAERPKGSFSTLEIQRTEQGDSAMYLCASEGTDNQPQHFGDGTRLSIL.

The chain combines TRBV19 with TRBJ2-2; 8 bases agree with TRBD1. This CDR3 has 18 residues. Germline CDR1 and CDR2: LNHDA and SQIVND (reference sequence). V lost 5 bases and J lost 6; bases outside the gene matches: 17. In DNA, the CDR3 is TGTGCCAGTAGTTACTATCAAGGACAGGGACTTCCCCCCGGGGAGCTGTTTTTT. Translation gives CASSYYQGQGLPPGELFF.

The chain carries TRBV5-3 and TRBJ2-7, with TRBD2 matching 7 bases. TRBV5-3 is flagged as an ORF with uncertain function. J lost 2 bases, V lost 1 base, and 3 bases had no gene match. The CDR3 has 14 residues. The CDR3 here is CARSLTSVAYEQYF. The CDR3, as DNA: TGTGCCAGAAGCTTGACTAGCGTAGCCTACGAGCAGTACTTC.

The chain carries TRBV4-2 and TRBJ2-5; 7 bases map to TRBD2. Germline V gives CDR1 LGHNA, CDR2 YNFKEQ. CDR3 size: 18 residues. The V segment lost 0 bases and the J segment 4 bases; nucleotides outside the gene matches: 14. In DNA form, the CDR3 reads TGTGCCAGCAGCCAAGATCCATCCCACGGGGGGAGGGGAGAGACCCAGTACTTC. Its translation: CASSQDPSHGGRGETQYF.